The entry below describes one TCR beta chain. Antigen specificity is unknown. This sample was included in a study of OX40 agonist ivuxolimab in advanced cancers. Study information: Patients' therapy was ivuxolimab, an antibody that acts as an agonist of OX40 (CD134).

The study's findings and limits: Clones of CD4+ and CD8+ blood T cells grew by week 6 at doses of 0.1 to 3.0 mg/kg. There were also nonresponders showing low normalized T-cell clonal expansion. Individuals who were partial responders at 0.1-3.0 mg/kg had clonal expansion that ranked among the lowest.

Trimming pared 4 bases from V and 0 bases from J, leaving 4 bases between. CDR3 length: 13 residues. Per germline, CDR1 KGHSH and CDR2 LQKENI. Profiled with immunoSEQ multiplex PCR; TCRdb holds only in-frame clones, not every one. The data contain fewer than 80,000 clones, approximately 89% of them seen just once; the ten biggest clones take up around 0.53%. The sequence derives from an adult with an advanced solid tumor such as melanoma, head and neck, liver or kidney cancer. The material was CD4+ or CD8+ T cells sorted from blood, obtained in a trial of the OX40 agonist ivuxolimab. This chain links TRBV18 with TRBJ1-5; D remains unclear. The CDR3 reads CASSQSSNQPQHF. CDR3 sequence (DNA): TGTGCCAGCTCACAGAGTAGCAATCAGCCCCAGCATTTT.